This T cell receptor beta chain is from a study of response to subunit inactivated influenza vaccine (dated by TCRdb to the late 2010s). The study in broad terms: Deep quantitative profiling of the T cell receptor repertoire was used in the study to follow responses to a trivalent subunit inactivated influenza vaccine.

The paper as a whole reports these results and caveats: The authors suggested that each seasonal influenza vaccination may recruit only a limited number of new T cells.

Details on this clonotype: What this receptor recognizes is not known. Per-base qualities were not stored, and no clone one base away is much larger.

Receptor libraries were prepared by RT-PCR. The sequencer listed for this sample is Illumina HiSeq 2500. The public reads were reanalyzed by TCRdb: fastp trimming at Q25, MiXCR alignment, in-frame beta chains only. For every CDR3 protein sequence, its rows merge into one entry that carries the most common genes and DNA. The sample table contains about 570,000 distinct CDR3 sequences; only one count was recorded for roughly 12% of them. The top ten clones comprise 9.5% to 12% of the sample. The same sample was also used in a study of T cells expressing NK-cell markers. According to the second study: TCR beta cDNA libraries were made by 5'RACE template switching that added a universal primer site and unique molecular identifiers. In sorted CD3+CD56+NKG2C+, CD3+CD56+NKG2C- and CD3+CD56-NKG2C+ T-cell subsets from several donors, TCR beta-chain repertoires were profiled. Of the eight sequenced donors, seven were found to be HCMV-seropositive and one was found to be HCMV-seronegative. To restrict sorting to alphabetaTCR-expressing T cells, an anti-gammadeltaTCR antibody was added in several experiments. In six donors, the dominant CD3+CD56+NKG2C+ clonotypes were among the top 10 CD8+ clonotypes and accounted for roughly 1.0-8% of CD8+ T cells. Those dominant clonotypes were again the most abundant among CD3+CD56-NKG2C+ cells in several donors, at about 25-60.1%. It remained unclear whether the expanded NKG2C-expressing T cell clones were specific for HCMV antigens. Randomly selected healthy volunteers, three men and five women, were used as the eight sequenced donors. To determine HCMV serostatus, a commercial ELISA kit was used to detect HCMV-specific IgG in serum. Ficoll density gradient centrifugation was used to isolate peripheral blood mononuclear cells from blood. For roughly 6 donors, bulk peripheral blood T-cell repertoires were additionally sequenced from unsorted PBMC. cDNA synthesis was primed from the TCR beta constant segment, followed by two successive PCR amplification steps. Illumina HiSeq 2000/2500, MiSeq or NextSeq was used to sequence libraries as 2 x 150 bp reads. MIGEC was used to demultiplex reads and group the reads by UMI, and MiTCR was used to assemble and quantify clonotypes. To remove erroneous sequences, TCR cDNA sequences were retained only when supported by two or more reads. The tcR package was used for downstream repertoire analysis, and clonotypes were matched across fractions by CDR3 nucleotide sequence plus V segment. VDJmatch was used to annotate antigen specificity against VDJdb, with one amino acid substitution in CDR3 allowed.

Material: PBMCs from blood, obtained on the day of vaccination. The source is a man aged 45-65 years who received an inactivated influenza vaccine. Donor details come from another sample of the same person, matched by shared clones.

This receptor has the CDR3 CASSRTEQYF. The DNA sequence reads TGTGCCAGCTCCCGGACCGAGCAGTACTTC. The V gene is TRBV2 and the J gene is TRBJ2-7, with the identity of the D gene unclear. At the junction V is shortened by 8 bases and J by 6 bases, with 8 bases in between. Including cysteine and phenylalanine, the CDR3 has 10 amino acids. Solely the CDR3 DNA is kept, with 30 bases framed from the first base. Based on the germline V gene, the CDR1 and CDR2 sequences are SNHLY and FYNNEI.